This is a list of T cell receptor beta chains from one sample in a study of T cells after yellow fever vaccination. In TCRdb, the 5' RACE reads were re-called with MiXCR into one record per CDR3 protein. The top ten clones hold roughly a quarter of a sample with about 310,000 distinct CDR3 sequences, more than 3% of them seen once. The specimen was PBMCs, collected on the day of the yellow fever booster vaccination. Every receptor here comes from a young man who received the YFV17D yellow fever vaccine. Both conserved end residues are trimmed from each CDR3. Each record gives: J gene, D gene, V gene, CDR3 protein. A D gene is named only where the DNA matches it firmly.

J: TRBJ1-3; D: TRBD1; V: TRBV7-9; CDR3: ASSPPDRVGNTIY
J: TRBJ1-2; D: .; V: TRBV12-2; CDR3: ASRLAPPGYT
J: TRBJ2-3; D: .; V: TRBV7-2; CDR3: ASSLALESPQY
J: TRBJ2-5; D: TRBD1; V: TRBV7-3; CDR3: ASSPYDRAETQY
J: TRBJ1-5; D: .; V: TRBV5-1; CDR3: ASSLPANQPQH
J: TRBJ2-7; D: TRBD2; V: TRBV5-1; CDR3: ASSLEAGGRSEQY
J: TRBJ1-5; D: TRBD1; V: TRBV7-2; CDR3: ASSWTGGAQH
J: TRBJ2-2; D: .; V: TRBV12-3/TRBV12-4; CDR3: ASSWGGNTGELF
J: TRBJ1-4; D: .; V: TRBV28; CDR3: ASSVPGTTNEKLF
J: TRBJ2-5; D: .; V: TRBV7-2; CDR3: ASSYRGPETQY
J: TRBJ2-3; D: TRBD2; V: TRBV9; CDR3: ASSILTSGGPDTQY
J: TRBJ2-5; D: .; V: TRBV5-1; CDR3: ASSLASTMLETQY
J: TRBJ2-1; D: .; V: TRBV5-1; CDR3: ASSSQGHNEQF
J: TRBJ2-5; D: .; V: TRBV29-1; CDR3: SVRRRETQY
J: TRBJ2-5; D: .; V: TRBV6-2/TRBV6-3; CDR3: ASRPPGHPQETRY
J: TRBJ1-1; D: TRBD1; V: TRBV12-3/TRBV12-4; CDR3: ASNLPTGGGTEAF
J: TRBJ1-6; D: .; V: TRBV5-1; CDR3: ASRGLSYNSPLH
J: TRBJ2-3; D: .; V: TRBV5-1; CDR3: ASSKPDSFTSTDTQY
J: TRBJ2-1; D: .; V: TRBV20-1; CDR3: SAPRDTTYNEQF
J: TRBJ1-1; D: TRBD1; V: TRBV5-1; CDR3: ASSGRTGSGAEAF
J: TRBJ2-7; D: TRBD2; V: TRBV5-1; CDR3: ASSVGAGGRDEQY
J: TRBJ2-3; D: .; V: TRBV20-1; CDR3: SARVARTTDTQY
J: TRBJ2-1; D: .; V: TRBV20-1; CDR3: SARRGHSWGTYNEQF
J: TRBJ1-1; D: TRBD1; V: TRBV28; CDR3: ASRTPGQGMSSEAF
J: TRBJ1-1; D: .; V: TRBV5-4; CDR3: ASSGAGTRAEAF
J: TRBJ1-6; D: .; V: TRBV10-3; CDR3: AISPRQGSPLH
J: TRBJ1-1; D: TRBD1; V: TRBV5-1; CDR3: ASSPASGGDLSYTEAF
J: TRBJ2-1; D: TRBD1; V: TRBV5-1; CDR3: ASSFSRDRREQF
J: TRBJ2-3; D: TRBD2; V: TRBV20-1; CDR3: SANKAGVSDTQY